The present entry profiles one TCR beta chain with its context. Its antigen is not known. The data were taken from a study of shared clonotypes between healthy human individuals. Whole-study context: Plates per donor: three CD4 naive, three CD4 memory, two CD8 naive, one CD8 memory.

V lost 7 bases, J lost 10 bases, and 17 bases lay in between. The CDR3 runs 13 residues. Per the germline V gene, CDR1 is SGHAT and CDR2 is FQNNGV. The method was immunoSEQ multiplex PCR; TCRdb's version includes in-frame clones alone and lacks a portion of them. The repertoire holds millions of clones, with roughly 96% as singletons. Study results and limitations: Only blood was sampled; tissue repertoires likely differ.

Donors comprised healthy HIV-negative adults lacking recent acute infections or vaccinations. It was into CD45RA+ naive and CD45RA-negative memory subsets that the CD4+ cells were split. The sample was naive CD4+ T cells sorted from blood. Subset here: CD45RA+ positively selected. The chain has TRBV11-2 and TRBJ2-1; no firm D call. This clonotype was obtained from a man aged 18 to 30 in good health. In DNA, the CDR3 is TGTGCCAGCATCTCCACGGATGGTCTCGAGCAGTTCTTC. Amino acids: CASISTDGLEQFF.